A single sample gave rise to the 26 T cell receptor beta chains below, sequenced in a study of shared T cell receptors in the human thymus. Sequencing used immunoSEQ multiplex PCR; TCRdb keeps in-frame clones, though not all of them. The data contain roughly 660,000 clones, over 75% of them singletons. Another study also made use of these data, one on human thymus T cells.

The sample consisted of thymocytes. The receptors were gathered from a boy under three years old with a congenital heart defect.

This chain links TRBV5-6 with TRBJ1-4; D gene ambiguous. Germline CDR1 is SGHDT and CDR2 is YYEEEE. This CDR3 region has 12 residues. Trimming pared 4 bases from V and 8 bases from J, leaving 9 bases between. The CDR3 is CASSRGVEKLFF. CDR3 DNA sequence: TGTGCCAGCAGCCGCGGGGTGGAAAAACTGTTTTTT.

The chain employs TRBV7-9 and TRBJ2-3; D is perhaps TRBD2 (6 bases). Germline CDR1 reads SEHNR; CDR2 reads FQNEAQ (reference sequence). The CDR3 length is 16 residues. Trimming removed 4 bases from V and 0 bases from J, with 14 bases in between. The CDR3 nucleotides are TGTGCCAGCAGCTCCCGATTGAGCGGGAGCACAGATACGCAGTATTTT. Translation: CASSSRLSGSTDTQYF.

The J gene is TRBJ1-5, the V gene TRBV12-5; D is unresolved. Germline V gives CDR1 LGHNT, CDR2 FRNRAP. This CDR3 is built from 16 residues. V lost 0 bases and J lost 7, with 16 bases in between. The CDR3 is CASGLVGGGSHQPQHF. CDR3 DNA sequence: TGTGCTAGTGGTTTGGTAGGTGGAGGGTCGCACCAGCCCCAGCATTTT.

V and J are TRBV5-1 and TRBJ2-1; tentatively, D is TRBD2 (6 bases). V gave up 0 bases and J gave up 0 bases, with 10 bases separating them. Germline lookup yields CDR1 SGHRS and CDR2 YFSETQ. The CDR3 length is 16 residues. CDR3 in DNA: TGCGCCAGCAGCTTGGAGAGCGGGTCCTCCTACAATGAGCAGTTCTTC. It codes for CASSLESGSSYNEQFF. The variable domain in full, with the rest retrieved from reference TRBV5-1 and TRBJ2-1, is KAGVTQTPRYLIKTRGQQVTLSCSPISGHRSVSWYQQTPGQGLQFLFEYFSETQRNKGNFPGRFSGRQFSNSRSEMNVSTLELGDSALYLCASSLESGSSYNEQFFGPGTRLTVL.

The J gene is TRBJ2-1, the V gene TRBV28; a possible D gene is TRBD2 (6 bases). Trimming removed 7 bases from V and 3 bases from J, with 16 bases in between. CDR3 size: 15 residues. CDR1 is MDHEN, CDR2 SYDVKM, per germline. DNA of the CDR3: TGTGCCAGCACGAGGGCCCGGGACTTCTACAATGAGCAGTTCTTC. Its protein is CASTRARDFYNEQFF.

This clone was picked up a small number of times. The chain is built from TRBV5-5 and TRBJ1-4, with TRBD1 matching over 10 bases. The CDR3 has 14 amino acids. Trimming removed 3 bases from V and 8 bases from J; junction bases left unmatched: 4. Germline lookup yields CDR1 SGHKS and CDR2 YYEKEE (reference sequence). CDR3 protein: CASSSDRGNEKLFF. CDR3 in DNA: TGTGCCAGCAGCTCGGACAGGGGGAACGAAAAACTGTTTTTT. Combining the CDR3 with reference TRBV5-5 and TRBJ1-4 gives the whole variable domain DAGVTQSPTHLIKTRGQQVTLRCSPISGHKSVSWYQQVLGQGPQFIFQYYEKEERGRGNFPDRFSARQFPNYSSELNVNALLLGDSALYLCASSSDRGNEKLFFGSGTQLSVL.

The V call is TRBV27, the J call TRBJ2-1; 12 bases align to TRBD2. Looked up from germline, CDR1 is MNHEY and CDR2 is SMNVEV (reference sequence). The J segment lost 7 bases and the V segment lost 5 bases, leaving 12 bases of the junction unmatched. CDR3 length: 17 residues. In nucleotides, the CDR3 is TGTGCCAGCAGTCGCACTAGCGGGAGGAAAACGGGTAATGAGCAGTTCTTC. It codes for CASSRTSGRKTGNEQFF.

This clone was found once. The rearrangement uses TRBV6-5 and TRBJ2-1; 11 bases line up with TRBD1. V shed 5 bases, J shed 7 bases, and the junction held 7 bases outside the gene matches. The germline V gene encodes CDR1 MNHEY and CDR2 SVGAGI. The CDR3 sequence is 15 residues long. CDR3 amino acids: CASSRAGTGGNEQFF. In DNA, the CDR3 is TGTGCCAGCAGTCGAGCCGGGACAGGGGGGAATGAGCAGTTCTTC.

The rearrangement links TRBV6-1 to TRBJ1-4, with D hard to call. Deletions cut 4 bases from V and 4 bases from J, with 7 bases between. Germline V CDR1 and CDR2: MNHNS, SASEGT. CDR3 length equals 13 residues. CDR3 nucleotide sequence: TGTGCCAGCAGTGCAGGATATAATGAAAAACTGTTTTTT. It encodes CASSAGYNEKLFF.

This chain links TRBV10-2 with TRBJ1-2; no firm D call. In germline, CDR1 is WSHSY, CDR2 SAAADI. CDR3 length: 16 residues. V was clipped by 0 bases and J by 0 bases, with 11 bases between them. The DNA for the CDR3 is TGCGCCAGCAGTGAGTCGGGAGGTACCGCTAACTATGGCTACACCTTC. Translation gives CASSESGGTANYGYTF.

This clone was seen once. DNA of the CDR3: TGTGCCAGCAGCCACGGGGTTGGGGCCAACGTCCTGACTTTC. It is translated as CASSHGVGANVLTF. The chain is built from TRBV9 and TRBJ2-6; TRBD2 might be the D (5 bases). The CDR3 totals 14 residues. V lost 4 bases and J 3 bases, leaving 8 bases between the germline ends. Per the germline V gene, CDR1 is SGDLS and CDR2 is YYNGEE.

V usage is TRBV7-9 and J usage is TRBJ2-7, with 8 bases aligning to TRBD2. The trim removed 2 bases at V and 7 bases at J, leaving 7 bases unmatched. Looked up from germline, CDR1 is SEHNR and CDR2 is FQNEAQ (reference sequence). This CDR3 region has 14 residues. CDR3 in amino acids: CASSLTGGKGEQYF. Written as DNA, the CDR3 is TGTGCCAGCAGCTTAACGGGAGGGAAGGGGGAGCAGTACTTC.

The chain recombines TRBV6-5 with TRBJ2-7; perhaps TRBD1 as D (6 bases). CDR1 and CDR2 (germline): MNHEY, SVGAGI. V was cut by 1 base and J by 4 bases, with 11 bases left in between. The CDR3 runs to 14 residues. The CDR3 loop is CASSYLGTPYEQYF. The CDR3 region has the DNA TGTGCCAGCAGTTACTTGGGGACACCGTACGAGCAGTACTTC.

V usage is TRBV14 and J usage is TRBJ2-7, with TRBD2 matching over 15 bases. Per the germline V gene, CDR1 is SGHDN and CDR2 is FVKESK. J gave up 2 bases and V 4 bases, and 3 bases lay outside the gene matches. This CDR3 is 16 amino acids long. The CDR3 loop is CASSPGLAGGPYEQYF. CDR3 coding DNA: TGTGCCAGCAGCCCGGGACTAGCGGGAGGACCCTACGAGCAGTACTTC.

In its sample, this clone was seen once. V and J are TRBV15 and TRBJ2-7, with TRBD2 identical over 9 bases. The ends lost 0 bases at V and 4 bases at J; junction bases unmatched: 19. Germline V gives CDR1 LNHNV, CDR2 YYDKDF (reference sequence). CDR3 length: 20 amino acids. The chain's CDR3 is CATSRDAAGGPKTPNYEQYF. CDR3 nucleotides: TGTGCCACCAGCAGAGATGCGGCGGGAGGGCCGAAAACCCCCAATTACGAGCAGTACTTC. Using reference TRBV15 and TRBJ2-7 for the parts outside the CDR3, the full variable domain is DAMVIQNPRYQVTQFGKPVTLSCSQTLNHNVMYWYQQKSSQAPKLLFHYYDKDFNNEADTPDNFQSRRPNTSFCFLDIRSPGLGDTAMYLCATSRDAAGGPKTPNYEQYFGPGTRLTVT.

The chain links TRBV2 to TRBJ2-5, with a weak D call TRBD2 (5 bases). Germline V gene lookup returns CDR1 SNHLY and CDR2 FYNNEI. Trimming took off 1 base at V and 1 base at J, with 13 bases between the two ends. This CDR3 comprises 16 residues. CDR3 protein: CASSEGEGSCQETQYF. The CDR3 bases are TGTGCCAGCAGTGAAGGCGAGGGCAGCTGCCAAGAGACCCAGTACTTC.

The V call is TRBV11-3, the J call TRBJ2-1, with D possibly matching TRBD2 (6 bases). This CDR3 spans 18 amino acids. The V gene's germline CDR1 is SGHNT and CDR2 YENEEA. Deletions cut 0 bases from V and 10 bases from J, with 25 bases between. The CDR3: CASSLESGGSHFPCEQFF. As DNA, the CDR3 is TGTGCCAGCAGCTTAGAAAGCGGAGGGTCCCATTTTCCCTGCGAGCAGTTCTTC.

J is TRBJ2-7 and V is TRBV29-1; 7 bases are shared with TRBD2. Germline loops: CDR1 SQVTM, CDR2 ANQGSEA. This CDR3 contains 14 residues. The trim removed 4 bases at V and 7 bases at J, leaving 13 bases unmatched. DNA for the CDR3: TGCAGCGTTGGCCTGGGGGGAGGGCTTGGAGAGCAGTACTTC. It encodes CSVGLGGGLGEQYF.

V gene TRBV4-1 combines with J gene TRBJ2-5; 16 nucleotides agree with TRBD2. Trimming cost V 0 bases and J 7 bases; bases outside gene matches: 8. This CDR3 region has 18 residues. In germline, CDR1 is MGHRA, CDR2 YSYEKL. Here the CDR3 reads CASSQEAGTSGRVGTQYF. In DNA form, the CDR3 reads TGCGCCAGCAGCCAAGAAGCCGGGACTAGCGGGAGGGTCGGGACCCAGTACTTC.

The gene calls are TRBV5-6 and TRBJ1-2; TRBD1 matches 7 bases. There are 15 residues in the CDR3. The junction had 15 bases not matched to a gene; V was cut back by 4 bases and J by 9 bases. Germline CDR1 and CDR2: SGHDT and YYEEEE. CDR3 coding DNA: TGTGCCAGCAGCCGGGCCCCTGACAGGGAGAACTGCTACACCTTC. Translated: CASSRAPDRENCYTF.

This clone was seen only a few times. The V and J genes are TRBV7-8 and TRBJ1-2; possibly TRBD1 for D (6 bases). V lost 5 bases and J 6 bases, leaving 16 bases between the germline ends. The CDR3 is 14 amino acids. Germline loops: CDR1 SGHVS, CDR2 FQNEAQ. The chain's CDR3 is CASSPPKGVHGYTF. CDR3 nucleotides: TGTGCCAGCAGCCCCCCAAAGGGGGTGCATGGCTACACCTTC.

The rearrangement uses TRBV30 and TRBJ2-3; 13 bases are a match to TRBD2. V was clipped by 2 bases and J by 3 bases; unmatched bases: 5. The CDR3 is made up of 16 amino acids. From germline, CDR1 is GTSNPN and CDR2 SVGIG (reference sequence). CDR3 bases: TGTGCCTGGAGTCGGCCGACTAGCGGGAGGACAGATACGCAGTATTTT. As protein: CAWSRPTSGRTDTQYF.

Concerning this clone itself: This CDR3 is missing its conserved last phenylalanine or tryptophan, likely due to a read error. The limits of the CDR3 on the DNA are not certain, so only TCRdb's listed CDR3 is given. The chain links TRBV6-1 to TRBJ1-2; the DNA was not compared with TRBD1, the D call given in the table. The CDR3 totals 12 residues, both ends included. In germline, CDR1 is MNHNS, CDR2 SASEGT. The CDR3 sequence is CASSEGDRGESL.

This rearrangement joins TRBV7-6 to TRBJ1-5; no firm D call. CDR3 size: 15 residues. Germline CDR1 SGHVS, CDR2 FNYEAQ. Between the trimmed V and J ends, which lost 3 bases and 4 bases, there was a span of 13 bases. In DNA form, the CDR3 reads TGTGCCAGCAGCTTCGGGCGAGGAGGAAATCAGCCCCAGCATTTT. It translates to CASSFGRGGNQPQHF.

The chain has TRBV7-9 and TRBJ2-7, with 8 bases fitting TRBD2. Germline assignment: CDR1 SEHNR and CDR2 FQNEAQ (reference sequence). The ends lost 5 bases at V and 6 bases at J; junction bases unmatched: 12. The CDR3 loop spans 15 amino acids. The DNA for the CDR3 is TGTGCCAGCAGCCTTGGGGAGCGGGAGAAAATCGAGCAGTACTTC. Translation gives CASSLGEREKIEQYF.

This clone was recorded once. The V and J genes are TRBV5-1 and TRBJ2-1, with TRBD2 matching 7 bases. Trimming took 10 bases from V and 4 from J; bases not matched to a gene: 8. Germline values: CDR1 SGHRS, CDR2 YFSETQ. The CDR3 has 13 residues. CDR3 amino acids: CACGGLTYNEQFF. The CDR3 DNA sequence: TGCGCCTGCGGGGGACTTACTTACAATGAGCAGTTCTTC.